These 26 T cell receptor beta chains were sequenced from one sample in a study of control samples from healthy donors and cancer patients. Here immunoSEQ multiplex PCR was the method, and the copy in TCRdb shows in-frame clones only, minus some. The repertoire has over 80,000 clones, 79% of them found once; the top ten carry about 10%. Sequencing was carried out using blood. These receptors originate from a woman aged 30 to 39 in good health.

V usage is TRBV7-2 and J usage is TRBJ2-4, with TRBD1 identical over 7 bases. CDR3 length equals 13 residues. Trimming cost V 4 bases and J 8 bases; bases outside gene matches: 5. Germline V gives CDR1 SGHTA, CDR2 FQGNSA. The CDR3, as DNA: TGTGCCAGCAGCTCGGGACAGCAGGACATTCAGTACTTC. It encodes CASSSGQQDIQYF.

A remark on this clone: Other DNA variants within this sample encode the same CDR3. V is TRBV9 and J is TRBJ2-5; TRBD1 matches at 8 bases. CDR3 size: 16 residues. V shed 0 bases and J 2 bases; nucleotides not matched to a gene: 6. Per germline, CDR1 SGDLS and CDR2 YYNGEE. CDR3 DNA sequence: TGTGCCAGCAGCGTAGGTTCAGGGGGCAGGCAAGAGACCCAGTACTTC. This sequence encodes CASSVGSGGRQETQYF.

This chain joins TRBV7-3 and TRBJ1-2; no clear D. The ends were cut back, 4 bases at V and 5 bases at J, with 20 bases in the middle. The germline gives CDR1 SGHTA, CDR2 FQGTGA. The CDR3 contains 16 residues. Written as DNA, the CDR3 is TGTGCCAGCAGCTCCACGACATTTTACACGATGTATGGCTACACCTTC. Translated, it gives CASSSTTFYTMYGYTF.

The V gene is TRBV6-2 or TRBV6-3, the J gene TRBJ1-5; a possible D gene is TRBD1 (6 bases). V shed 6 bases and J shed 4 bases, with 10 bases lying between them. Germline CDR1 reads MNHEY; CDR2 reads SVGEGT. The CDR3 loop spans 13 amino acids. The CDR3 nucleotides are TGTGCCAGCAGCCATGGGACAAATCAGCCCCAGCATTTT. Translating it yields CASSHGTNQPQHF.

The chain recombines TRBV6-5 with TRBJ2-7; perhaps D is TRBD1 or TRBD2 (6 bases each). The V gene lost 7 bases and the J gene lost 4 bases, with 14 bases spanning the gap. The CDR3 has 13 residues. The V gene's germline CDR1 is MNHEY and CDR2 SVGAGI. The CDR3 loop is CASNYRAGYEQYF. The CDR3 DNA sequence: TGTGCCAGCAACTACAGGGCGGGGTACGAGCAGTACTTC.

This clone was counted a single time. The rearrangement joins TRBV9 to TRBJ2-7, with 7 bases that match TRBD1. Trimming took 4 bases from V and 2 from J; bases not matched to a gene: 6. The germline V gene has CDR1 SGDLS and CDR2 YYNGEE. This CDR3 is built from 14 residues. CDR3 coding DNA: TGTGCCAGCAGCCCGACGGGACAGCCCTACGAGCAGTACTTC. Translating gives CASSPTGQPYEQYF. Full variable domain (rest looked up from reference TRBV9 and TRBJ2-7): DSGVTQTPKHLITATGQRVTLRCSPRSGDLSVYWYQQSLDQGLQFLIQYYNGEERAKGNILERFSAQQFPDLHSELNLSSLELGDSALYFCASSPTGQPYEQYFGPGTRLTVT.

The genes are TRBV5-1 and TRBJ1-3, with D uncertain. Per the germline V gene, CDR1 is SGHRS and CDR2 is YFSETQ. V was shortened by 0 bases and J by 0 bases, with 10 bases between the two germline ends. The CDR3 extends over 16 amino acids. CDR3 amino acids: CASSLEGEFSGNTIYF. DNA for the CDR3: TGCGCCAGCAGCTTGGAGGGAGAGTTCTCTGGAAACACCATATATTTT.

This clone was found a few times. The chain recombines TRBV5-1 with TRBJ1-4; D perhaps matches TRBD1 (6 bases). V shed 4 bases and J shed 8 bases, with 18 bases lying between them. The CDR3 is 15 residues long. Germline assignment: CDR1 SGHRS and CDR2 YFSETQ. The CDR3 DNA sequence: TGCGCCAGCAGCCCGGATGGGGGGCGAGACGAAAAACTGTTTTTT. Amino acid sequence: CASSPDGGRDEKLFF.

The chain carries TRBV25-1 and TRBJ2-5; D might be TRBD1 (5 bases). This CDR3 spans 13 amino acids. Germline-derived CDR1 and CDR2 are MGHDK and SYGVNS. V was clipped by 8 bases and J by 5 bases, with 15 bases between them. Here the CDR3 DNA reads TGTGCCAGCGGTGCCGACAGCTTGGAGACCCAGTACTTC. The encoded protein is CASGADSLETQYF. Complete variable domain (other parts from reference TRBV25-1 and TRBJ2-5): EADIYQTPRYLVIGTGKKITLECSQTMGHDKMYWYQQDPGMELHLIHYSYGVNSTEKGDLSSESTVSRIRTEHFPLTLESARPSHTSQYLCASGADSLETQYFGPGTRLLVL.

The chain joins TRBV6-6 to TRBJ1-1, with 12 bases identical to TRBD1. Trimming removed 4 bases from V and 6 bases from J; junction bases left unmatched: 6. The CDR3 is 15 residues long. Looked up from germline, CDR1 is MNHNY and CDR2 is SVGAGI (reference sequence). The DNA for the CDR3 is TGTGCCAGCAGTTCGCCGGGACAGGGGGCGTCTGAAGCTTTCTTT. As protein: CASSSPGQGASEAFF.

The V and J genes are TRBV3-1 (or the pseudogene TRBV3-2) and TRBJ2-7; perhaps TRBD2 as D (6 bases). Between the trimmed V and J ends, which lost 9 bases and 1 base, there was a span of 16 bases. The CDR3 contains 14 residues. The germline CDR1 and CDR2 sequences are LGHDT and YNNKEL (reference sequence). The CDR3 sequence is CASKLAGSSYEQYF. CDR3 coding DNA: TGTGCCAGTAAGTTGGCGGGGTCTTCCTACGAGCAGTACTTC.

This chain uses TRBV3-1 (or the pseudogene TRBV3-2) with TRBJ2-3; D is unclear. Per the germline V gene, CDR1 is LGHDT and CDR2 is YNNKEL (reference sequence). V was shortened by 5 bases and J by 1 base, with 10 bases between the two germline ends. This CDR3 spans 14 amino acids. Here the CDR3 reads CASSWAVGTDTQYF. CDR3 in DNA: TGTGCCAGCAGCTGGGCCGTCGGCACAGATACGCAGTATTTT.

The chain recombines TRBV27 with TRBJ1-5, with 7 bases matching TRBD1. CDR1 is MNHEY and CDR2 is SMNVEV in the germline V gene (reference sequence). J gave up 7 bases and V 3 bases, and 9 bases lay outside the gene matches. The CDR3 spans 15 residues. This CDR3 reads CASSFSGTERQPQHF. CDR3 DNA: TGTGCCAGCAGTTTCTCCGGGACAGAAAGACAGCCCCAGCATTTT.

This chain connects TRBV6-5 to TRBJ1-4, with D possibly TRBD1 on 5 matching bases. From germline, CDR1 is MNHEY and CDR2 SVGAGI. The V end lost 0 bases, the J end lost 2 bases, and 10 bases lay between the germline ends. This CDR3 region has 16 residues. In DNA, the CDR3 is TGTGCCAGCAGTTACTCGAAAGCAGGGACTAATGAAAAACTGTTTTTT. It encodes CASSYSKAGTNEKLFF.

V gene TRBV5-4 combines with J gene TRBJ2-3; 15 nucleotides match TRBD2. The CDR3 is 16 residues long. Looked up from germline, CDR1 is SGHNT and CDR2 is YYREEE (reference sequence). Trimming at V came to 4 bases and at J to 4 bases, leaving 4 bases not matched to a gene. The CDR3 DNA is TGTGCCAGCAGCCTCCGGACTAGCGGGGGGGCAGATACGCAGTATTTT. Its protein product is CASSLRTSGGADTQYF.

This sequence joins TRBV2 and TRBJ1-5; D is possibly TRBD1 (5 bases). This CDR3 comprises 15 residues. CDR1 and CDR2 (germline): SNHLY, FYNNEI. Trimming removed 0 bases at V and 7 bases at J, with 13 bases between. The chain's CDR3 is CASSEARGIGQPQHF. The CDR3 nucleotides are TGTGCCAGCAGTGAAGCGCGGGGCATCGGCCAGCCCCAGCATTTT.

This sequence joins TRBV3-1 (or the pseudogene TRBV3-2) and TRBJ2-6; 8 positions agree with TRBD1. J gave up 3 bases and V 2 bases, and 3 bases lay outside the gene matches. Germline V CDR1 and CDR2: LGHDT, YNNKEL (reference sequence). The CDR3 contains 16 residues. The chain's CDR3 is CASSQQGAYGANVLTF. The CDR3, as DNA: TGTGCCAGCAGCCAACAGGGGGCATATGGGGCCAACGTCCTGACTTTC.

The chain is built from TRBV5-6 and TRBJ2-5; no definite D call. The CDR3 has 14 residues. Deletions cut 2 bases from V and 7 bases from J, with 15 bases between. Germline-derived CDR1 and CDR2 are SGHDT and YYEEEE. CDR3: CASSFLHSVGTQYF. The CDR3 DNA sequence: TGTGCCAGCAGCTTCCTTCACTCCGTGGGGACCCAGTACTTC. The full variable domain, with the rest looked up from reference TRBV5-6 and TRBJ2-5, is DAGVTQSPTHLIKTRGQQVTLRCSPKSGHDTVSWYQQALGQGPQFIFQYYEEEERQRGNFPDRFSGHQFPNYSSELNVNALLLGDSALYLCASSFLHSVGTQYFGPGTRLLVL.

The genes are TRBV15 and TRBJ1-1; 10 bases line up with TRBD1. Germline V gene data show CDR1 as LNHNV and CDR2 as YYDKDF (reference sequence). This CDR3 is built from 16 residues. Trimming removed 2 bases from V and 5 bases from J; junction bases left unmatched: 8. CDR3 amino acids: CATSRPPGQGRTEAFF. The CDR3 nucleotides are TGTGCCACCAGCAGACCTCCGGGACAGGGGAGGACTGAAGCTTTCTTT.

The J gene is TRBJ1-2, the V gene TRBV19; D is unresolved. The CDR3 is 13 amino acids. CDR1 and CDR2 (germline): LNHDA, SQIVND (reference sequence). V was trimmed by 7 bases and J by 8 bases, leaving 17 bases between them. CDR3 region: CASTSTAKRGYTF. CDR3 DNA sequence: TGTGCCAGTACATCGACGGCCAAGCGGGGCTACACCTTC.

The chain has TRBV5-1 and TRBJ2-5, with D perhaps matching TRBD1 (6 bases). Germline V gives CDR1 SGHRS, CDR2 YFSETQ. The CDR3 is made up of 16 amino acids. V lost 0 bases and J lost 2, with 14 bases in between. CDR3: CASSLAKGGDQETQYF. CDR3 coding DNA: TGCGCCAGCAGCTTGGCCAAAGGGGGTGATCAAGAGACCCAGTACTTC.

The rearrangement links TRBV15 to TRBJ2-1; the D is unclear. Per the germline V gene, CDR1 is LNHNV and CDR2 is YYDKDF (reference sequence). V lost 5 bases to trimming and J lost 2 bases, with 10 bases between them. The CDR3 is 14 amino acids. DNA for the CDR3: TGTGCCACCAGCCCAGCAGGAGCCTACAATGAGCAGTTCTTC. Translating it yields CATSPAGAYNEQFF.

Note on this clone: Other DNA sequences of this sample code for an identical CDR3. The V and J genes are TRBV6-5 and TRBJ2-3; D is possibly TRBD1 (6 bases). The germline V gene encodes CDR1 MNHEY and CDR2 SVGAGI. The germline V and J ends were trimmed by 6 bases and 5 bases, with 6 bases remaining between them. This CDR3 comprises 11 residues. CDR3 protein: CASSRGDTQYF. The CDR3 nucleotides read TGTGCCAGCAGCAGGGGAGATACGCAGTATTTT.

The chain employs TRBV5-6 and TRBJ1-2; 7 bases match TRBD1. The CDR3 is 15 amino acids. The ends lost 4 bases at V and 5 bases at J; junction bases unmatched: 11. CDR1 SGHDT and CDR2 YYEEEE come from the germline V gene. The CDR3 DNA is TGTGCCAGCAGCCCACCAGGGGGACAGCAGTATGGCTACACCTTC. Its protein product is CASSPPGGQQYGYTF.

The chain carries TRBV6-1 and TRBJ2-1; 7 nucleotides align to TRBD1. Trimming cost V 6 bases and J 3 bases; bases outside gene matches: 8. CDR1 and CDR2 (germline): MNHNS, SASEGT. This CDR3 is built from 15 residues. The CDR3 DNA reads as TGTGCCAGCAGGCAAGAGGGACAGAGCTACAATGAGCAGTTCTTC. Residues: CASRQEGQSYNEQFF.

DNA of the CDR3: TGTGCCAGCACCCTAGGGGGCGGGAGCACAGATACGCAGTATTTT. Amino acids: CASTLGGGSTDTQYF. The rearrangement links TRBV9 to TRBJ2-3; TRBD1 matches at 7 bases. The CDR3 is 15 residues long. J gave up 0 bases and V 6 bases, and 7 bases lay outside the gene matches. Germline lookup yields CDR1 SGDLS and CDR2 YYNGEE. Variable domain in full (rest from reference TRBV9 and TRBJ2-3): DSGVTQTPKHLITATGQRVTLRCSPRSGDLSVYWYQQSLDQGLQFLIQYYNGEERAKGNILERFSAQQFPDLHSELNLSSLELGDSALYFCASTLGGGSTDTQYFGPGTRLTVL.